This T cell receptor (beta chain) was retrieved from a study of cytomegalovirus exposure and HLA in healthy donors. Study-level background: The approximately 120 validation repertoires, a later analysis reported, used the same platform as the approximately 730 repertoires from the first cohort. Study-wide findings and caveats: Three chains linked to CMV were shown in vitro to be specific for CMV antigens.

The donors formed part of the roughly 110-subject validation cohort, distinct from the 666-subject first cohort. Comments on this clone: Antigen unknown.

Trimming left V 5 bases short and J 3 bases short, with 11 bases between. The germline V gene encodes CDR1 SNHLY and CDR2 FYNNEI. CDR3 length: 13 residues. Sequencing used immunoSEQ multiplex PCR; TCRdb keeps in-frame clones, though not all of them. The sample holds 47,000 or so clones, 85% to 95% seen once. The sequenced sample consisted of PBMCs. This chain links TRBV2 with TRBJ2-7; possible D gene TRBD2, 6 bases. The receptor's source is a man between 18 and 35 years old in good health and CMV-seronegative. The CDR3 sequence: CASSRGIDYEQYF. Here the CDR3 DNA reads TGTGCCAGCAGTCGCGGGATCGACTACGAGCAGTACTTC.